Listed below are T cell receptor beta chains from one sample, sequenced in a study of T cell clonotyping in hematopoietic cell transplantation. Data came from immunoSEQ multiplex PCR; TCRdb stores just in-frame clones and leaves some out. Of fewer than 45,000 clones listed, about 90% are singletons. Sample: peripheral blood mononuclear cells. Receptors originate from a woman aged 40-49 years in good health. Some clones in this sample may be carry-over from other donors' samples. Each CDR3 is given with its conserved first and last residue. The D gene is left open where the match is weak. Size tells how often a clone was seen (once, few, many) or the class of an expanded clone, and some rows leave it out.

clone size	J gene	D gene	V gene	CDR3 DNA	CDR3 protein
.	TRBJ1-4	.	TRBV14	TGTGCCAGCAGCCGATCACGGATAATGCGAGAAAAACTGTTTTTT	CASSRSRIMREKLFF
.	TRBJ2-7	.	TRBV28	TGTGCCAGCAGCTCCCCAAACGGACAGCACTACGAGCAGTACTTC	CASSSPNGQHYEQYF
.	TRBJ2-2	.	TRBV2	TGTGCCAGCAGTGAATTTGGCCGACAGCACACGAACACCGGGGAGCTGTTTTTT	CASSEFGRQHTNTGELFF
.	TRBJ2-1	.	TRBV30	TGTGCCTGGAGTGCTAGAGGGGGGGTGCAGTTCTTC	CAWSARGGVQFF
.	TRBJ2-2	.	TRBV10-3	TGTGCCATCAGTGAGTTTCTTCCGGACGGAGCGAACACCGGGGAGCTGTTTTTT	CAISEFLPDGANTGELFF
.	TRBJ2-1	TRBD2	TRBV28	TGTGCCAGCAGTTTTCGGGAGGATAAGTTCTTC	CASSFREDKFF
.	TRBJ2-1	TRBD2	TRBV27	TGTGCCAGCAGTTTACTGGCGGGAGGACGTGATGAGCAGTTCTTC	CASSLLAGGRDEQFF
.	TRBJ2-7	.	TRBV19	TGTGCCAGTTCAGCAGGCGTGCACGAGCAGTACTTC	CASSAGVHEQYF
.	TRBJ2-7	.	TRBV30	TGTGCCTGGAGTGTAAGTGACATAGTCTACGAGCAGTACTTC	CAWSVSDIVYEQYF
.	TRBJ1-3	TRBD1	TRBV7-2	TGTGCCAGCAGAATAGGGGGCCCCGGAAACACCATATATTTT	CASRIGGPGNTIYF
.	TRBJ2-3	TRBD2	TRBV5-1	TGCGCCAGCAGTTTCGGCGGGAGTACTACAGATACGCAGTATTTT	CASSFGGSTTDTQYF
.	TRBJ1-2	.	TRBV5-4	TGTGCCAGCAGCTTGGAACCGATGGATGGCTACACCTTC	CASSLEPMDGYTF
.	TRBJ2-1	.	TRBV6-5	TGTGCCAGCAGTTACTCCGGGACGGCAGACAATGAGCAGTTCTTC	CASSYSGTADNEQFF
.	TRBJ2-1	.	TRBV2	TGTGCCAGCAGTGCCGACTATAATGAGCAGTTCTTC	CASSADYNEQFF
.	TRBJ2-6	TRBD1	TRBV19	TGTGCCAGTAGCACGTGGACAGGCAACGTCCTGACTTTC	CASSTWTGNVLTF
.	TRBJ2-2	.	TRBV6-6	TGTGCCAGCAGTTACACGGGATCCCGCACCGGGGAGCTGTTTTTT	CASSYTGSRTGELFF
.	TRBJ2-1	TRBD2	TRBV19	TGTGCCAGTAGTATAGCTAGCGGGAGTAGCGGTGAGCAGTTCTTC	CASSIASGSSGEQFF
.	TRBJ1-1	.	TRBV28	TGTGCCAGCAGTCCGAGCACTGAAGCTTTCTTT	CASSPSTEAFF
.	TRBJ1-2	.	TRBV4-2	TGTGCCAGCAGCCAAGCCGATCTTTCCGGGCTCCGGGGGGGCTACACCTTC	CASSQADLSGLRGGYTF
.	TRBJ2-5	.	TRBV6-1	TGTGCCAGCAGGTGGGTGGGTCAGGAGACCCAGTACTTC	CASRWVGQETQYF
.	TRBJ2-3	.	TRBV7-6	TGTGCCAGCAGCCACTCAGATACGCAGTATTTT	CASSHSDTQYF
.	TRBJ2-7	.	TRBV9	TGTGCCAGCAGCGTAGAGGACAGCTCCTACGAGCAGTACTTC	CASSVEDSSYEQYF
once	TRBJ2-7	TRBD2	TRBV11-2	TGTGCCAGCAGCCACGGGACTAGCGGGAGTTACGAGCAGTACTTC	CASSHGTSGSYEQYF
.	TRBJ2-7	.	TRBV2	TGCCCGGAGACGTGCTCCTACGAGCAGTACTTC	CPETCSYEQYF
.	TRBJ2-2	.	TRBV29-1	TGCAGCACGCGTGAAACCGGGGAGCTGTTTTTT	CSTRETGELFF
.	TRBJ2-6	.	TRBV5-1	TGCGCCAGCAGCCAGCACAGCTCTGGGGCCAACGTCCTGACTTTC	CASSQHSSGANVLTF
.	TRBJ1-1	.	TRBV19	TGTGCCAGTAGTCTAAATAAAGGGGATGAAGCTTTCTTT	CASSLNKGDEAFF